Below, 13 T cell receptor beta chains from the same sample are listed, as sequenced in a study of vaccination effects on CD4 cells after COVID-19. An approximately ten-day culture period preceded the isolation of CD4+ T cells. All study participants received two doses of BNT162b2 or mRNA-1273 vaccine. Here immunoSEQ multiplex PCR was the method, and the copy in TCRdb shows in-frame clones only, minus some. The sample has about 73,000 clones; around 69% are singletons. These receptors' targets are unknown. The sequences come from CD4+ T cells from PBMCs cultured without peptide, collected after COVID-19 vaccination. The origin of the receptors is a human donor who received a COVID-19 vaccine.

The V call is TRBV19, the J call TRBJ1-1; D call uncertain. V lost 6 bases and J 1 base, leaving 9 bases between the germline ends. CDR1 and CDR2 (germline): LNHDA, SQIVND (reference sequence). The CDR3 loop spans 13 amino acids. The CDR3 bases are TGTGCCAGTAGAAATCTAGGGAACACTGAAGCTTTCTTT. Translated, it gives CASRNLGNTEAFF.

The gene calls are TRBV4-1 and TRBJ2-6; 7 bases match TRBD1. CDR1 and CDR2 (germline): MGHRA, YSYEKL. V gave up 6 bases and J gave up 3 bases; unmatched junction bases: 17. The CDR3 runs 19 residues. CDR3 bases: TGCGCCAGCAGGACCGTCGACGGGACAGTTAATCGTGGGGCCAACGTCCTGACTTTC. Translated, it gives CASRTVDGTVNRGANVLTF.

The rearrangement uses TRBV6-2 or TRBV6-3 and TRBJ2-1; D call uncertain. CDR3 length: 13 residues. CDR1 MNHEY and CDR2 SVGEGT come from the germline V gene. Trimming stripped 5 bases from V and 9 bases from J, with 14 bases between. CDR3 sequence: CASSKNRHLEQFF. The CDR3 DNA sequence: TGTGCCAGCAGTAAGAATAGACACCTTGAGCAGTTCTTC.

This rearrangement joins TRBV4-1 to TRBJ1-4; D remains unclear. CDR1 is MGHRA, CDR2 YSYEKL, per germline. There are 14 residues in the CDR3. V was shortened by 4 bases and J by 4 bases, with 10 bases between the two germline ends. Here the CDR3 reads CASSRPGFNEKLFF. CDR3 coding DNA: TGCGCCAGCAGCCGTCCCGGCTTTAATGAAAAACTGTTTTTT.

The chain combines TRBV28 with TRBJ1-5; D gene unclear. The germline V and J ends were trimmed by 3 bases and 7 bases, with 13 bases remaining between them. The germline gives CDR1 MDHEN, CDR2 SYDVKM. The CDR3 covers 14 residues. CDR3 sequence: CASSFEAGSQPQHF. The CDR3 nucleotides read TGTGCCAGCAGTTTCGAAGCGGGTTCCCAGCCCCAGCATTTT.

This chain links TRBV29-1 with TRBJ2-7; 16 nucleotides agree with TRBD2. This CDR3 region has 16 residues. The J segment lost 7 bases and the V segment lost 4 bases, leaving 10 bases of the junction unmatched. CDR1 is SQVTM, CDR2 ANQGSEA, per germline. The CDR3 here is CSVAGTSGGDGFEQYV. The CDR3 DNA is TGCAGCGTTGCTGGGACTAGCGGGGGGGATGGGTTTGAGCAGTACGTC.

This clone has just a few counts. This chain uses TRBV6-5 with TRBJ2-3, with TRBD2 as a possible D gene (5 bases). The V and J ends lost 4 bases and 5 bases respectively, with 16 bases between them. Germline CDR1 is MNHEY and CDR2 is SVGAGI. There are 15 residues in the CDR3. CDR3 protein: CASSSAGVRGDTQYF. CDR3 coding DNA: TGTGCCAGCAGTTCCGCCGGGGTCCGGGGAGATACGCAGTATTTT.

The chain joins TRBV9 to TRBJ2-2, with D maybe TRBD2 (6 bases). Germline CDR1 is SGDLS and CDR2 is YYNGEE. CDR3 length: 15 residues. Deletions cut 1 base from V and 5 bases from J, with 12 bases between. As DNA, the CDR3 is TGTGCCAGCAGCGTAATGGCGGGGTTAACCGGGGAGCTGTTTTTT. Translated, it gives CASSVMAGLTGELFF.

The chain has TRBV11-2 and TRBJ2-2, with D perhaps matching TRBD1 (6 bases). V lost 5 bases and J lost 4, with 23 bases in between. The V gene's germline CDR1 is SGHAT and CDR2 FQNNGV. This CDR3 is built from 18 residues. The DNA of the CDR3 is TGTGCCAGCAGCCTTCCGCCGGGACACCCACGCGGCACCGGGGAGCTGTTTTTT. Encoded protein: CASSLPPGHPRGTGELFF.

The chain uses TRBV14 and TRBJ2-3; D ambiguous. V lost 1 base, J lost 0 bases, and 11 bases lay in between. Germline V gene lookup returns CDR1 SGHDN and CDR2 FVKESK. The CDR3 totals 16 residues. The CDR3 region has the DNA TGTGCCAGCAGCCAAGTCGGGTTTATGAGCACAGATACGCAGTATTTT. This gives the protein CASSQVGFMSTDTQYF.

The chain uses TRBV18 and TRBJ1-1; tentative D call: TRBD1 (5 bases). V lost 4 bases and J 1 base, leaving 16 bases between the germline ends. Per germline, CDR1 KGHSH and CDR2 LQKENI. The CDR3 covers 16 residues. The CDR3 DNA sequence: TGTGCCAGCTCACACACCCGGGGGTCCCCGAACACTGAAGCTTTCTTT. Amino acid sequence: CASSHTRGSPNTEAFF.

A few counts support this clone. The rearrangement uses TRBV5-1 and TRBJ1-6; no firm D call. The V end was cut by 5 bases, the J end by 8 bases, with 14 bases between. CDR1 is SGHRS, CDR2 YFSETQ, per germline. This CDR3 has 14 amino acids. The CDR3 bases are TGCGCCAGCAGAATCGGGCAGGAGGATTCACCCCTCCACTTT. Its translation: CASRIGQEDSPLHF.

J is TRBJ1-4 and V is TRBV9; tentative D call: TRBD1 (6 bases). The CDR3 spans 17 residues. Germline V gene data show CDR1 as SGDLS and CDR2 as YYNGEE. Trimming removed 3 bases at V and 0 bases at J, with 15 bases between. The CDR3 reads CASSAGDIPSTNEKLFF. CDR3 sequence (DNA): TGTGCCAGCAGCGCAGGGGACATCCCCTCAACTAATGAAAAACTGTTTTTT.